This T cell receptor (beta chain) was identified in a study of T cells in localized non-small cell lung cancer. Overall study findings and caveats: Out of the top 100 tumor clones, a median around 57 were seen in adjacent lung. Sequencing covered just one tumor region, so heterogeneity cannot be ruled out. Measurement of T cell clonality placed uninvolved adjacent lung highest, above the level in tumor.

Turning to this clone: Its target is not known.

Generated by immunoSEQ multiplex PCR, the TCRdb table keeps only in-frame clones and is missing some. The sample includes tens of thousands of clones, about nine tenths of them seen just once. Germline V CDR1 and CDR2: LNHDA, SQIVND (reference sequence). This CDR3 has 16 residues. V dropped 6 bases and J dropped 8; count of bases not matched to a gene: 14. This specimen was peripheral blood, taken before any cancer treatment. The genes are TRBV19 and TRBJ2-1, with 9 positions matching TRBD2. The clonotype originates from a woman aged 35 to 70 with stage I lung adenocarcinoma. DNA for the CDR3: TGTGCCAGTAGCTTCGCGTCTACCGGGACTAGCTATGAGCAGTTCTTC. Its protein product is CASSFASTGTSYEQFF.